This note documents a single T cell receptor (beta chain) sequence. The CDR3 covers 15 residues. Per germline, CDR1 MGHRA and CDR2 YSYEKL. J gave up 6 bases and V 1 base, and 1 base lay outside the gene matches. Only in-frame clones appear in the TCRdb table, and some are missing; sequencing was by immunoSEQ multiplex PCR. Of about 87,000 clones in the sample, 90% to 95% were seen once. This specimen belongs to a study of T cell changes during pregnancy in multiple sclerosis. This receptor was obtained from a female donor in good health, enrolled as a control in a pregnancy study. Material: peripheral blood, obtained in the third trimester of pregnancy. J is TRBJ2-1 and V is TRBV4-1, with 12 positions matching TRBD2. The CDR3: CASSQGTSGTNEQFF. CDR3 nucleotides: TGCGCCAGCAGCCAAGGGACTAGCGGGACCAATGAGCAGTTCTTC.